These 22 T cell receptor beta chains came from one sample sequenced in a study of human T cells and chemical hapten exposure. Time point reported: pre-sensitization, week 0. Treatment in this sample: therapeutic diphenylcyclopropenone sensitization with weekly scalp DPC. MiXCR, applied by TCRdb to the RACE reads, yields one record per CDR3 protein. The sample lists under 110,000 distinct CDR3 sequences; more than 10% were seen once. This specimen consisted of whole blood, obtained in connection with sensitization to the hapten diphenylcyclopropenone (DPC). These receptors were obtained from a woman in her 50s with alopecia areata. Some clones in this sample may be carry-over from other donors' samples.

This clonotype has at least ten counts. The chain links TRBV12-3 or TRBV12-4 to TRBJ1-5; unclear D gene. This CDR3 has 13 residues. V was cut by 5 bases and J by 2 bases, with 7 bases left in between. The CDR3 region is CASSTAGNQPQHF. The DNA for the CDR3 is TGTGCCAGCAGTACCGCCGGCAATCAGCCCCAGCATTTT.

This sequence joins TRBV12-3 or TRBV12-4 and TRBJ2-5, with TRBD1 matching over 9 bases. CDR3 length equals 13 residues. With 5 bases clipped from V and 7 bases from J, the junction kept 5 bases outside the gene matches. The CDR3 region has the DNA TGTGCCAGCAGTCCGGGACAGGGAGGGACCCAGTACTTC. It is translated as CASSPGQGGTQYF.

The rearrangement joins TRBV7-2 to TRBJ1-5, with TRBD1 matching 7 bases. The V segment lost 5 bases and the J segment 6 bases; nucleotides outside the gene matches: 10. The CDR3 has 15 amino acids. CDR1 is SGHTA, CDR2 FQGNSA, per germline. CDR3 amino acids: CASSLQTGQGQPQHF. In DNA form, the CDR3 reads TGTGCCAGCAGCCTCCAGACAGGGCAAGGTCAGCCCCAGCATTTT.

The chain uses TRBV18 and TRBJ1-1, with TRBD1 matching over 11 bases. V shed 3 bases and J 4 bases; nucleotides not matched to a gene: 4. This CDR3 has 15 residues. Germline assignment: CDR1 KGHSH and CDR2 LQKENI. CDR3 nucleotides: TGTGCCAGCTCACCTAGGACAGGGGGCGTCACTGAAGCTTTCTTT. Translating gives CASSPRTGGVTEAFF.

This clonotype showed up just a few times. The chain employs TRBV20-1 and TRBJ1-1; TRBD1 might be the D (6 bases). The CDR3 runs 14 residues. Per the germline V gene, CDR1 is DFQATT and CDR2 is SNEGSKA (reference sequence). Trimming took 1 base from V and 4 from J, leaving 13 bases between them. The CDR3 region has the DNA TGCAGTGCTAGAGTTCCGGGGGCAGGCACTGAAGCTTTCTTT. It codes for CSARVPGAGTEAFF.

This clonotype occurred a few times. The V call is TRBV18, the J call TRBJ1-5; D not resolved. The germline V and J ends were trimmed by 0 bases and 0 bases, with 6 bases remaining between them. The CDR3 has 15 residues. From germline, CDR1 is KGHSH and CDR2 LQKENI. The CDR3 nucleotides are TGTGCCAGCTCACCACCGGGCGGTAGCAATCAGCCCCAGCATTTT. This codes for CASSPPGGSNQPQHF.

This clonotype was detected many times. This sequence joins TRBV6-6 and TRBJ2-7; D unresolved. V lost 6 bases and J lost 1, with 7 bases in between. Germline V CDR1 and CDR2: MNHNY, SVGAGI (reference sequence). The CDR3 is 12 amino acids. CDR3 region: CASSPGSYEQYF. The CDR3 DNA reads TGTGCCAGCAGCCCGGGTTCCTACGAGCAGTACTTC.

This clonotype has just a few counts. The chain joins TRBV6-2 or TRBV6-3 to TRBJ2-7; D not certain. V was shortened by 4 bases and J by 3 bases, with 16 bases between the two germline ends. Germline-derived CDR1 and CDR2 are MNHEY and SVGEGT. There are 15 residues in the CDR3. CDR3 sequence: CASSFGPGLFYEQYF. Here the CDR3 DNA reads TGTGCCAGCAGTTTCGGTCCTGGCTTATTCTACGAGCAGTACTTC.

This clonotype appeared a few times. The rearrangement links TRBV4-2 to TRBJ1-1; D unresolved. The germline CDR1 and CDR2 sequences are LGHNA and YNFKEQ. V was clipped by 0 bases and J by 0 bases, with 8 bases between them. This CDR3 region has 15 residues. Written as DNA, the CDR3 is TGTGCCAGCAGCCAAGAGGTCCAGATGAACACTGAAGCTTTCTTT. It codes for CASSQEVQMNTEAFF.

This sequence joins TRBV5-1 and TRBJ2-5; D ambiguous. This CDR3 region has 15 residues. From germline, CDR1 is SGHRS and CDR2 YFSETQ. V dropped 0 bases and J dropped 5 bases, with 14 bases sitting between them. This chain's CDR3 is CASSLAGGIGETQYF. The CDR3 nucleotides read TGCGCCAGCAGCTTGGCTGGTGGAATAGGGGAGACCCAGTACTTC.

V gene TRBV24-1 combines with J gene TRBJ1-5; a possible D gene is TRBD1 (6 bases). V gave up 0 bases and J gave up 7 bases, with 12 bases separating them. The CDR3 length is 15 residues. The germline V gene encodes CDR1 KGHDR and CDR2 SFDVKD. The CDR3 nucleotides read TGTGCCACCAGTGATTTGACAGGGCCCGCGCAGCCCCAGCATTTT. This gives the protein CATSDLTGPAQPQHF.

This clonotype has ten or more counts. The chain uses TRBV11-2 and TRBJ2-5, with 7 bases lining up with TRBD2. The CDR3 totals 16 residues. V was clipped by 5 bases and J by 0 bases; unmatched bases: 9. Germline V CDR1 and CDR2: SGHAT, FQNNGV. DNA for the CDR3: TGTGCCAGCAGCCCTACCCGCGGGGGTTACCAAGAGACCCAGTACTTC. This translates into CASSPTRGGYQETQYF.

The sample holds many counts of this clonotype. The J gene is TRBJ2-2, the V gene TRBV27; 8 bases fit TRBD2. Trimming cost V 5 bases and J 4 bases; bases outside gene matches: 6. The CDR3 totals 15 residues. Looked up from germline, CDR1 is MNHEY and CDR2 is SMNVEV (reference sequence). CDR3: CASSITSGSTGELFF. The CDR3 DNA reads TGTGCCAGCAGTATAACTAGCGGATCCACCGGGGAGCTGTTTTTT.

A few counts support this clonotype. The rearrangement joins TRBV24-1 to TRBJ2-3; 15 nucleotides match TRBD2. The germline CDR1 and CDR2 sequences are KGHDR and SFDVKD. The V gene end was trimmed by 3 bases and the J gene end by 6 bases; junction bases not matched to a gene: 15. CDR3 length: 20 amino acids. The CDR3 loop is CATSDRTSGGVLRTSDTQYF. DNA of the CDR3: TGTGCCACCAGTGATCGGACTAGCGGGGGGGTGCTACGGACGTCGGATACGCAGTATTTT.

This rearrangement joins TRBV4-2 to TRBJ1-5, with 9 bases aligning to TRBD1. The V and J ends lost 8 bases and 0 bases, in that order; junction bases with no gene match: 5. Per the germline V gene, CDR1 is LGHNA and CDR2 is YNFKEQ. This CDR3 contains 15 residues. DNA of the CDR3: TGTGCCAGCGGGACAGGGTCCTATAGCAATCAGCCCCAGCATTTT. It codes for CASGTGSYSNQPQHF.

This clonotype was counted a few times. The chain joins TRBV11-3 to TRBJ2-2, with no clear D. CDR1 SGHNT and CDR2 YENEEA come from the germline V gene. V shed 5 bases and J shed 6 bases, with 7 bases lying between them. This CDR3 region has 12 residues. CDR3: CASSRPPGELFF. The CDR3 DNA reads TGTGCCAGCAGCCGTCCTCCCGGGGAGCTGTTTTTT. The whole variable domain, filled in from reference TRBV11-3 and TRBJ2-2, reads EAGVVQSPRYKIIEKKQPVAFWCNPISGHNTLYWYLQNLGQGPELLIRYENEEAVDDSQLPKDRFSAERLKGVDSTLKIQPAELGDSAVYLCASSRPPGELFFGEGSRLTVL.

There are a few counts of this clonotype. The V gene is TRBV28, the J gene TRBJ2-7; D is uncertain. Germline V gene data show CDR1 as MDHEN and CDR2 as SYDVKM. This CDR3 spans 11 amino acids. V was cut by 8 bases and J by 3 bases, with 8 bases left in between. The CDR3, as DNA: TGTGCCAGCGGACCCATCTACGAGCAGTACTTC. This translates into CASGPIYEQYF.

There are many counts of this clonotype. The rearrangement joins TRBV20-1 to TRBJ1-2; no reliable D call. Trimming cost V 4 bases and J 4 bases, with 13 bases left between them. The germline V gene encodes CDR1 DFQATT and CDR2 SNEGSKA (reference sequence). The CDR3 is 13 amino acids. The CDR3 sequence is CSAMSEGLYGYTF. CDR3 bases: TGCAGTGCTATGAGCGAAGGGCTCTATGGCTACACCTTC.

This clonotype turned up a few times. The genes are TRBV7-2 and TRBJ1-1; 8 bases map to TRBD1. This CDR3 has 13 residues. The germline V gene encodes CDR1 SGHTA and CDR2 FQGNSA. V was clipped by 3 bases and J by 5 bases; unmatched bases: 2. DNA for the CDR3: TGTGCCAGCAGCTTCACAGGGGGGACTGAAGCTTTCTTT. Protein product: CASSFTGGTEAFF.

This clonotype was found a few times. This chain links TRBV4-3 with TRBJ2-7, with D possibly TRBD1 on 5 matching bases. Germline lookup yields CDR1 LGHNA and CDR2 YSLEER. V was clipped by 3 bases and J by 6 bases, with 21 bases between them. CDR3 length: 16 amino acids. The CDR3 bases are TGCGCCAGCAGCCAGGGTAAAGGAGTCCTTGGGGCCGAGCAGTACTTC. It specifies CASSQGKGVLGAEQYF.

The chain combines TRBV10-2 with TRBJ1-1; the D gene is possibly TRBD1 (6 bases). V lost 2 bases, J lost 1 base, and 14 bases lay in between. The CDR3 is 16 amino acids. CDR1 and CDR2 (germline): WSHSY, SAAADI. The CDR3 nucleotides are TGCGCCAGCAGTGAGGGTAGTAGAGGGGGGAACACTGAAGCTTTCTTT. Translating it yields CASSEGSRGGNTEAFF.

At least ten counts were recorded for this clonotype. The chain links TRBV29-1 to TRBJ1-1, with D unresolved. Germline CDR1 is SQVTM and CDR2 is ANQGSEA. The CDR3 is 14 residues long. Trimming pared 3 bases from V and 0 bases from J, leaving 11 bases between. DNA of the CDR3: TGCAGCGTTGACGGTCGAGGCGTGAACACTGAAGCTTTCTTT. Protein sequence: CSVDGRGVNTEAFF.